This TCR beta chain was recorded in a study of shared clonotypes between healthy human individuals. Data came from immunoSEQ multiplex PCR; TCRdb stores just in-frame clones and leaves some out. The sample holds more than 400,000 clones; approximately 81% are singletons and the top ten take roughly 13%. This CDR3 is 16 amino acids long. The V gene end was trimmed by 2 bases and the J gene end by 2 bases; junction bases not matched to a gene: 10. Germline assignment: CDR1 SGHTS and CDR2 YDEGEE. The material sequenced was PBMCs. The receptor was derived from a middle-aged woman in good health. Some clones in this sample may be carry-over from other donors' samples. This sequence joins TRBV5-8 and TRBJ2-7; 7 nucleotides agree with TRBD2. The CDR3 DNA follows: TGTGCCAGCAGCTTCCCTAGCGGTCCCCGGACCTACGAGCAGTACTTC. It yields the protein CASSFPSGPRTYEQYF. Full variable domain (missing parts from reference TRBV5-8 and TRBJ2-7): EAGVTQSPTHLIKTRGQQATLRCSPISGHTSVYWYQQALGLGLQFLLWYDEGEERNRGNFPPRFSGRQFPNYSSELNVNALELEDSALYLCASSFPSGPRTYEQYFGPGTRLTVT.